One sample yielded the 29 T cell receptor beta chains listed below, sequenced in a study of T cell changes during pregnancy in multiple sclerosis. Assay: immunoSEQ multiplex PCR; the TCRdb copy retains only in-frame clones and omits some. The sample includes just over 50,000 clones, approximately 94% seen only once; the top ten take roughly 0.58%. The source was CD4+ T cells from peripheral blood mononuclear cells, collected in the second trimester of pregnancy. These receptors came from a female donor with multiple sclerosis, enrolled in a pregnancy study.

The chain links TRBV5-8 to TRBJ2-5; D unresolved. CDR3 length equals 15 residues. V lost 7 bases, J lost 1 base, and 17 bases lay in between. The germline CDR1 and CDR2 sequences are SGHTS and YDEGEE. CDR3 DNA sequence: TGTGCCAGCGCCATCCCCGGTCTACGCCAAGAGACCCAGTACTTC. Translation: CASAIPGLRQETQYF. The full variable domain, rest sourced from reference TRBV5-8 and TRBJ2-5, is EAGVTQSPTHLIKTRGQQATLRCSPISGHTSVYWYQQALGLGLQFLLWYDEGEERNRGNFPPRFSGRQFPNYSSELNVNALELEDSALYLCASAIPGLRQETQYFGPGTRLLVL.

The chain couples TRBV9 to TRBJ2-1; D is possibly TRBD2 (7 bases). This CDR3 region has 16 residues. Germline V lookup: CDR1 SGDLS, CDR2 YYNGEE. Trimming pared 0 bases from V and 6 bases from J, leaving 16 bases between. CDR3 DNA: TGTGCCAGCAGCGTAGACCCGCGGGGGCTTAGCAATGAGCAGTTCTTC. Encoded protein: CASSVDPRGLSNEQFF.

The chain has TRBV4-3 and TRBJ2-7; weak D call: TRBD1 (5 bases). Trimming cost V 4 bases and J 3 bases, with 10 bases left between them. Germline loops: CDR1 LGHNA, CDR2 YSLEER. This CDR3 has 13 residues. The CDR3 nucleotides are TGCGCCAGCAGCCGGACACAACTCTACGAGCAGTACTTC. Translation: CASSRTQLYEQYF.

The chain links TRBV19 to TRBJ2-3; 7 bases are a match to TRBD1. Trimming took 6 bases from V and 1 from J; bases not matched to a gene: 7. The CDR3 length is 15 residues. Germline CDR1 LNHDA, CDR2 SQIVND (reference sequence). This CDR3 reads CASSTRQGGTDTQYF. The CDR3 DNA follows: TGTGCCAGTAGCACCCGACAGGGAGGCACAGATACGCAGTATTTT.

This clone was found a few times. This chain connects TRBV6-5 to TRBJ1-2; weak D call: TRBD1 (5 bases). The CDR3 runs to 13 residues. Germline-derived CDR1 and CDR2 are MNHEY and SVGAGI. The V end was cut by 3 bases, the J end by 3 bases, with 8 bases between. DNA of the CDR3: TGTGCCAGCAGTTATTGGGGGGACTATGGCTACACCTTC. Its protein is CASSYWGDYGYTF.

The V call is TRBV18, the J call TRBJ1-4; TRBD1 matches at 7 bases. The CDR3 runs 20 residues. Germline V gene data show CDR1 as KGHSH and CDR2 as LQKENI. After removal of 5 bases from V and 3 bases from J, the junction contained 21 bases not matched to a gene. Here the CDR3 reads CASSARAPPTGRAANEKLFF. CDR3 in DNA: TGTGCCAGCTCAGCCCGGGCCCCTCCGACAGGGAGAGCTGCTAATGAAAAACTGTTTTTT.

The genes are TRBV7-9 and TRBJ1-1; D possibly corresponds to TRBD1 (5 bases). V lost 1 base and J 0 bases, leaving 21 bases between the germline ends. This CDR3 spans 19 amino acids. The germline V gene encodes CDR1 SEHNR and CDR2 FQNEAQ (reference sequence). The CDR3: CASSLGPKGFAGMNTEAFF. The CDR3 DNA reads TGTGCCAGCAGCTTAGGACCAAAGGGGTTTGCGGGGATGAACACTGAAGCTTTCTTT.

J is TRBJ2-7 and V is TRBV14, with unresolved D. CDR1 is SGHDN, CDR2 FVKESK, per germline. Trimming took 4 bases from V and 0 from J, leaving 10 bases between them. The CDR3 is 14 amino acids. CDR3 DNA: TGTGCCAGCAGCCGTGTGCGGAGCTCCTACGAGCAGTACTTC. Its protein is CASSRVRSSYEQYF. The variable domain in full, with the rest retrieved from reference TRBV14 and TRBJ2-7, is EAGVTQFPSHSVIEKGQTVTLRCDPISGHDNLYWYRRVMGKEIKFLLHFVKESKQDESGMPNNRFLAERTGGTYSTLKVQPAELEDSGVYFCASSRVRSSYEQYFGPGTRLTVT.

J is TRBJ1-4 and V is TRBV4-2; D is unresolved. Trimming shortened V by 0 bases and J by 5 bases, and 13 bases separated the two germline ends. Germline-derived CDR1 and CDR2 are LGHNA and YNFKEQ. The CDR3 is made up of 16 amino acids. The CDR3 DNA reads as TGTGCCAGCAGCCAAGACATGGTACGGGAGAATGAAAAACTGTTTTTT. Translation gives CASSQDMVRENEKLFF.

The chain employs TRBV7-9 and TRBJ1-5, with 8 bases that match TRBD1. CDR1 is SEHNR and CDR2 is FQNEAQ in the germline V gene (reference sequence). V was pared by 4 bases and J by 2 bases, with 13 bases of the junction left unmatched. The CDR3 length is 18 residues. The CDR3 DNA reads TGTGCCAGCAGCTCGAGGGGGGAGACAGGGGTGGGCAATCAGCCCCAGCATTTT. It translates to CASSSRGETGVGNQPQHF.

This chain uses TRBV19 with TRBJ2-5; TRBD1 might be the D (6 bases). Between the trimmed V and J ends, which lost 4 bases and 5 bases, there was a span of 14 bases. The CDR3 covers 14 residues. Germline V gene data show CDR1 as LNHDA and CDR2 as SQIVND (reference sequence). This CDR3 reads CASSNKDSGETQYF. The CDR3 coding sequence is TGTGCCAGTAGTAACAAGGACAGCGGTGAGACCCAGTACTTC.

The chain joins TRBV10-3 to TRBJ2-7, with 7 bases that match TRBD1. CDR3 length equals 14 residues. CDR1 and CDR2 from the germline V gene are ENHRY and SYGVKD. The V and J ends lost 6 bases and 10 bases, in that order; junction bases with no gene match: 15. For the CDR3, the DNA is TGTGCCATCAGCGAGCTCCGGGACAGTTCTGTACAGTACTTC. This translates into CAISELRDSSVQYF.

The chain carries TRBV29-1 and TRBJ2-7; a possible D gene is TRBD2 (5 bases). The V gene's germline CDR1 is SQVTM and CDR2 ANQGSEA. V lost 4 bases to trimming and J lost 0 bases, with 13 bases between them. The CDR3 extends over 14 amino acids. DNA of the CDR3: TGCAGCGTTGGGAAGACGGGGAGCTCCTACGAGCAGTACTTC. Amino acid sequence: CSVGKTGSSYEQYF.

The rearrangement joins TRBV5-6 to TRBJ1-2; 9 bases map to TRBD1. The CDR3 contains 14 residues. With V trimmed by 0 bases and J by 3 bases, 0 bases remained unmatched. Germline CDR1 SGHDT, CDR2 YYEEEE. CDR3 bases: TGTGCCAGCAGCTTGGGGACAGGGGACTATGGCTACACCTTC. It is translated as CASSLGTGDYGYTF.

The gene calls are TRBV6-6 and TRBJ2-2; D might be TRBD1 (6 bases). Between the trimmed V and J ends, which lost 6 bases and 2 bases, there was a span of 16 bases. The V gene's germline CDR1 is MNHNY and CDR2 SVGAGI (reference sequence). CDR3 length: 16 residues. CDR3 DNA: TGTGCCAGCAGGGCAATTACAGGGCCAAACACCGGGGAGCTGTTTTTT. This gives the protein CASRAITGPNTGELFF.

CDR3 nucleotide sequence: TGTGCCAGCTCACCACTGAAGCGGGGCGGGACTGAGCAGTACTTC. Residues: CASSPLKRGGTEQYF. The V call is TRBV18, the J call TRBJ2-7; 7 positions match TRBD2. This CDR3 contains 15 residues. The germline gives CDR1 KGHSH, CDR2 LQKENI. J gave up 7 bases and V 1 base, and 10 bases lay outside the gene matches.

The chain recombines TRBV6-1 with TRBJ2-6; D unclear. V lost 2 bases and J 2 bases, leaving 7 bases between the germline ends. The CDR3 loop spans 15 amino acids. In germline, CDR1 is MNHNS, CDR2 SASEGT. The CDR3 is CASSEPRAGANVLTF. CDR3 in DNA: TGTGCCAGCAGTGAACCCCGGGCTGGGGCCAACGTCCTGACTTTC.

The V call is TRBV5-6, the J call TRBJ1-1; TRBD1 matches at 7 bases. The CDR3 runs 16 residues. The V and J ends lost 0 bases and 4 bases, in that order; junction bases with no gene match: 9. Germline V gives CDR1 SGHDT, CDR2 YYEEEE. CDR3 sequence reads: CASSLADREVGTEAFF. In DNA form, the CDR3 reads TGTGCCAGCAGCTTGGCCGACAGGGAGGTCGGCACTGAAGCTTTCTTT.

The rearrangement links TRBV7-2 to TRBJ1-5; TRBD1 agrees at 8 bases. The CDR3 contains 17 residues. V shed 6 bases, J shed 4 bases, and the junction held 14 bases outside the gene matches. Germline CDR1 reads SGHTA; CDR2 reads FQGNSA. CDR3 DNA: TGTGCCAGCAGTTCGACAGGGGATCCATGGTCAAATCAGCCCCAGCATTTT. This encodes CASSSTGDPWSNQPQHF.

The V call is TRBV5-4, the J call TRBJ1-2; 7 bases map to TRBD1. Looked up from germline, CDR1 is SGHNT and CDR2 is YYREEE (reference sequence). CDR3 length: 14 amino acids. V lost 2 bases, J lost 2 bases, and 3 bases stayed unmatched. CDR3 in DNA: TGTGCCAGCAGCTTAGGGGGCGGGAACTATGGCTACACCTTC. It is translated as CASSLGGGNYGYTF.

This CDR3 reads CASTKEDNYGYTF. The CDR3 DNA follows: TGTGCCAGCACGAAGGAGGATAACTATGGCTACACCTTC. This sequence joins TRBV2 and TRBJ1-2; D not certain. The CDR3 extends over 13 amino acids. Germline values: CDR1 SNHLY, CDR2 FYNNEI. Trimming pared 7 bases from V and 1 base from J, leaving 10 bases between.

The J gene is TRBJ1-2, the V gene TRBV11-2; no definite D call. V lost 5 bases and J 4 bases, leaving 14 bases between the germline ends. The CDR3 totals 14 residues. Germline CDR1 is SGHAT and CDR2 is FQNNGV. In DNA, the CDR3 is TGTGCCAGCAGCCACACTTTCGGGGTCTATGGCTACACCTTC. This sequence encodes CASSHTFGVYGYTF.

The CDR3 loop reads CASSIVLPGELFF. CDR3 bases: TGTGCCAGTAGTATAGTTCTCCCCGGGGAGCTGTTTTTT. V and J are TRBV19 and TRBJ2-2; unclear D gene. Deletions cut 1 base from V and 6 bases from J, with 6 bases between. CDR1 and CDR2 (germline): LNHDA, SQIVND (reference sequence). There are 13 residues in the CDR3.

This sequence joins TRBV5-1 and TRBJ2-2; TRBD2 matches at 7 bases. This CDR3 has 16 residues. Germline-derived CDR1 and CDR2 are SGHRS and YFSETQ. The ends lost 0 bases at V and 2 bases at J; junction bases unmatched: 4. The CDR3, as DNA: TGCGCCAGCAGCTTGGGGCTAGCGGATAACACCGGGGAGCTGTTTTTT. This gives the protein CASSLGLADNTGELFF.

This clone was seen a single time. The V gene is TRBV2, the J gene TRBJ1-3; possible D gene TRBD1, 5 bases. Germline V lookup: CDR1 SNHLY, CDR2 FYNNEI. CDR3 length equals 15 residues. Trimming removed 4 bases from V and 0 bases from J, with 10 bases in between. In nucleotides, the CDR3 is TGTGCCAGCAGTGTAGGACAAATCTCTGGAAACACCATATATTTT. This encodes CASSVGQISGNTIYF.

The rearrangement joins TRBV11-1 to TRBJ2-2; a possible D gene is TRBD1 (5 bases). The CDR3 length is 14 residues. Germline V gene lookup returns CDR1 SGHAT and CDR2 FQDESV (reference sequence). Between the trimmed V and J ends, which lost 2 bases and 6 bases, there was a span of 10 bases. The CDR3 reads CASSLQVRAGELFF. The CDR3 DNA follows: TGTGCCAGCAGCTTACAGGTCAGGGCCGGGGAGCTGTTTTTT.

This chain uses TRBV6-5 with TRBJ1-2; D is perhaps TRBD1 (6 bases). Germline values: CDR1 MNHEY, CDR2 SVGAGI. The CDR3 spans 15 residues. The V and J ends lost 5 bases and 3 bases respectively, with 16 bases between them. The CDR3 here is CASSTGQFGDYGYTF. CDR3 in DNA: TGTGCCAGCAGTACCGGACAGTTTGGTGACTATGGCTACACCTTC.

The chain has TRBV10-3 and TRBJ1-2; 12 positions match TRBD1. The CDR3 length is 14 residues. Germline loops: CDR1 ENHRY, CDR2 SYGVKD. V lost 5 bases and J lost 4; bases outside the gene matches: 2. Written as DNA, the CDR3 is TGTGCCATCAGTCGGGACAGGGGGCTCTATGGCTACACCTTC. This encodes CAISRDRGLYGYTF.

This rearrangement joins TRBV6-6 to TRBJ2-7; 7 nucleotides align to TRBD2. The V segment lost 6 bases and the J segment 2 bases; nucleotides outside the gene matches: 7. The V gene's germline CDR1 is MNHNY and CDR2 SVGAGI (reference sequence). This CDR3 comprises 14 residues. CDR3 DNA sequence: TGTGCCAGCAGCGGCGGGAGCCAGCCCTACGAGCAGTACTTC. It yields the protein CASSGGSQPYEQYF.